This entry features one T cell receptor (beta chain) sequence. The data were taken from a study of control samples from healthy donors and cancer patients. V was pared by 4 bases and J by 9 bases, with 5 bases of the junction left unmatched. This CDR3 has 14 residues. Germline V lookup: CDR1 SGHTA, CDR2 FQGTGA. The method was immunoSEQ multiplex PCR; TCRdb's version includes in-frame clones alone and lacks a portion of them. Found here are approximately 90,000 clones, roughly 86% of them singletons; the top ten hold around 20%. Material: blood. This TCR was recovered from a man aged 25 to 40 in good health. The rearrangement uses TRBV7-3 and TRBJ2-3; 12 bases are shared with TRBD2. CDR3 protein: CASSSVTSGGTQYF. In nucleotides, the CDR3 is TGTGCCAGCAGCTCTGTGACTAGCGGGGGCACGCAGTATTTT. The full variable domain, its missing parts supplied by reference TRBV7-3 and TRBJ2-3, is GAGVSQTPSNKVTEKGKYVELRCDPISGHTALYWYRQSLGQGPEFLIYFQGTGAADDSGLPNDRFFAVRPEGSVSTLKIQRTERGDSAVYLCASSSVTSGGTQYFGPGTRLTVL.